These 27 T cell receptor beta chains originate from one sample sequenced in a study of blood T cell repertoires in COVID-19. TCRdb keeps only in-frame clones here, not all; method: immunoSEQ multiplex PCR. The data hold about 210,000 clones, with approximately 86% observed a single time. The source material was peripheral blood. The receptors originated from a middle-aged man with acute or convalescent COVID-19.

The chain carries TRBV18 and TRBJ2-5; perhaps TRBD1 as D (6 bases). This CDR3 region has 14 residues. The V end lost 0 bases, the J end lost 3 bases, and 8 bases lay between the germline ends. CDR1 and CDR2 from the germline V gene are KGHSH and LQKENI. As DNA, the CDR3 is TGTGCCAGCTCACCACCGTCAGGGGAAGAGACCCAGTACTTC. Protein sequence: CASSPPSGEETQYF.

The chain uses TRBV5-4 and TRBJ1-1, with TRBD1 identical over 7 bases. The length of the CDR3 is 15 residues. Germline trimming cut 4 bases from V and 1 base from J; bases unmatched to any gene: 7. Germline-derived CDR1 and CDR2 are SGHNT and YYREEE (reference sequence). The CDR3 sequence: CASSMTGQPNTEAFF. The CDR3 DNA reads TGTGCCAGCAGCATGACGGGACAGCCGAACACTGAAGCTTTCTTT.

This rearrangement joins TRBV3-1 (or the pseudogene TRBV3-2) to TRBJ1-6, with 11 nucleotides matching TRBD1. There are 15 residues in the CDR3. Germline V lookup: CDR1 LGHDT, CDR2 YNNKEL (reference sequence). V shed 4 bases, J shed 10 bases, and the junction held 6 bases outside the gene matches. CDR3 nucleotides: TGTGCCAGCAGCCTACGGGACAGGGGGGCCTCACCCCTCCACTTT. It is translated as CASSLRDRGASPLHF.

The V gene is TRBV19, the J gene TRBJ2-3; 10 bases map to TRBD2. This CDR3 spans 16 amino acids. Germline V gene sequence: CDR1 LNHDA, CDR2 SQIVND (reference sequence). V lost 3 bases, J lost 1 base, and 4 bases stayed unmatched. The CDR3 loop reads CASSIGTSVRTDTQYF. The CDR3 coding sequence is TGTGCCAGTAGTATCGGGACTAGCGTTCGCACAGATACGCAGTATTTT. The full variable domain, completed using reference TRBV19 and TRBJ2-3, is DGGITQSPKYLFRKEGQNVTLSCEQNLNHDAMYWYRQDPGQGLRLIYYSQIVNDFQKGDIAEGYSVSREKKESFPLTVTSAQKNPTAFYLCASSIGTSVRTDTQYFGPGTRLTVL.

As DNA, the CDR3 is TGTGCCTGGTCCCGGGAGCTGGCAGATACGCAGTATTTT. Translation: CAWSRELADTQYF. The chain links TRBV30 to TRBJ2-3; maybe TRBD2 (6 bases). CDR3 length: 13 amino acids. From germline, CDR1 is GTSNPN and CDR2 SVGIG (reference sequence). V lost 5 bases to trimming and J lost 4 bases, with 13 bases between them. Full variable domain (missing parts from reference TRBV30 and TRBJ2-3): SQTIHQWPATLVQPVGSPLSLECTVEGTSNPNLYWYRQAAGRGLQLLFYSVGIGQISSEVPQNLSASRPQDRQFILSSKKLLLSDSGFYLCAWSRELADTQYFGPGTRLTVL.

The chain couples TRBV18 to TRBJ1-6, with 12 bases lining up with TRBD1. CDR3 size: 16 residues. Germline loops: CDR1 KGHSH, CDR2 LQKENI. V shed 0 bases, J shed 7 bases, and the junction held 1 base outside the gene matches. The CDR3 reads CASSPPGQGANSPLHF. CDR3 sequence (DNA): TGTGCCAGCTCACCACCGGGACAGGGGGCAAATTCACCCCTCCACTTT. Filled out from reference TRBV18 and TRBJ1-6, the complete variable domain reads NAGVMQNPRHLVRRRGQEARLRCSPMKGHSHVYWYRQLPEEGLKFMVYLQKENIIDESGMPKERFSAEFPKEGPSILRIQQVVRGDSAAYFCASSPPGQGANSPLHFGNGTRLTVT.

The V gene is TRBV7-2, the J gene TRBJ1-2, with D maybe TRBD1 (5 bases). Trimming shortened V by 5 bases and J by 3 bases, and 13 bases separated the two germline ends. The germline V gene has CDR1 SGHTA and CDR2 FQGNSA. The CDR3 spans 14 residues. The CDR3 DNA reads TGTGCCAGCAGCCGCGCGGGGGATTACTATGGCTACACCTTC. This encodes CASSRAGDYYGYTF.

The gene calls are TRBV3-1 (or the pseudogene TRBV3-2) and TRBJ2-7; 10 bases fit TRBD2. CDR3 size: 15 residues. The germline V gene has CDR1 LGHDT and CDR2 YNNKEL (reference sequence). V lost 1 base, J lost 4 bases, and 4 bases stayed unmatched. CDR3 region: CASSQGTLAGYEQYF. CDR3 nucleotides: TGTGCCAGCAGCCAAGGAACACTAGCGGGGTACGAGCAGTACTTC.

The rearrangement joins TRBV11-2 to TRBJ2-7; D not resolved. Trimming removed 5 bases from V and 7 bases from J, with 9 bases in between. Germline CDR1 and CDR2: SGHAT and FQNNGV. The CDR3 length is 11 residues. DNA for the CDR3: TGTGCCAGCAGCCCCCTTTTTGAGCAGTACTTC. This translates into CASSPLFEQYF.

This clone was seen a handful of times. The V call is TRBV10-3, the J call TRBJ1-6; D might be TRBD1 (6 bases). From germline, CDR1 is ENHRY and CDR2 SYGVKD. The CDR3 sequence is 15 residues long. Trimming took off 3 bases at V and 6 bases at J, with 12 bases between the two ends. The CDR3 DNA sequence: TGTGCCATCAGTGATAACAGGGCCCTTAATTCACCCCTCCACTTT. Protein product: CAISDNRALNSPLHF.

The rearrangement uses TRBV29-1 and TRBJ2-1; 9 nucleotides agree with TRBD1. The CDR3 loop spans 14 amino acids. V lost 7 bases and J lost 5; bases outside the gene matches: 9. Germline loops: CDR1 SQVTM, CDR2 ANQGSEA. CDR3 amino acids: CSGEHRGRNNEQFF. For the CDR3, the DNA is TGCAGCGGCGAACACAGGGGGCGGAACAATGAGCAGTTCTTC.

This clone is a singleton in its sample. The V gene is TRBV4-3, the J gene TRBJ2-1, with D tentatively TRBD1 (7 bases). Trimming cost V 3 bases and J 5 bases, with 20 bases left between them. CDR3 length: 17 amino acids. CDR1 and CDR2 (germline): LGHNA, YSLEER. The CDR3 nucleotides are TGCGCCAGCAGCCATCGCCTGTTCAGGGGGGAAAACAATGAGCAGTTCTTC. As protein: CASSHRLFRGENNEQFF.

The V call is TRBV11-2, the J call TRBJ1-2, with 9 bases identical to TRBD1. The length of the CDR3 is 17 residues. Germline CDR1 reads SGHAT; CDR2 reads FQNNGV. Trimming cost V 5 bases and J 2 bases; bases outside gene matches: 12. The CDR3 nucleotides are TGTGCCAGCAGCGTTCGAGGGACAGGGCGCCCGAACTATGGCTACACCTTC. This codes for CASSVRGTGRPNYGYTF.

CDR3 nucleotide sequence: TGTGCCAGCAGGCCCAATACTAGTCGGGCGGCAGATACGCAGTATTTT. Protein product: CASRPNTSRAADTQYF. The gene calls are TRBV7-9 and TRBJ2-3, with D perhaps TRBD2 (5 bases). Germline CDR1 is SEHNR and CDR2 is FQNEAQ (reference sequence). The CDR3 loop spans 16 amino acids. V lost 6 bases and J lost 4, with 20 bases in between.

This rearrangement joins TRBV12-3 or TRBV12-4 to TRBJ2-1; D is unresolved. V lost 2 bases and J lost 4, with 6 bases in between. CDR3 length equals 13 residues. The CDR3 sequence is CASSLSGYNEQFF. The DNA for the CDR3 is TGTGCCAGCAGTTTATCGGGTTACAATGAGCAGTTCTTC.

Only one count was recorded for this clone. CDR3 DNA sequence: TGCGCCAGCAGCTTGGTACACCCTGGAGACTATGGCTACACCTTC. Protein: CASSLVHPGDYGYTF. The chain recombines TRBV5-1 with TRBJ1-2, with D unclear. The CDR3 contains 15 residues. The germline V gene encodes CDR1 SGHRS and CDR2 YFSETQ. The ends were cut back, 0 bases at V and 3 bases at J, with 12 bases in the middle.

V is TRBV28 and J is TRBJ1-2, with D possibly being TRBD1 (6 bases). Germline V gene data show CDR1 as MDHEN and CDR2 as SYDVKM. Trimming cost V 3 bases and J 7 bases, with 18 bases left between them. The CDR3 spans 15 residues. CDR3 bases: TGTGCCAGCAGTTTTTGGGACACGGGGCGGTTTGGCTACACCTTC. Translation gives CASSFWDTGRFGYTF.

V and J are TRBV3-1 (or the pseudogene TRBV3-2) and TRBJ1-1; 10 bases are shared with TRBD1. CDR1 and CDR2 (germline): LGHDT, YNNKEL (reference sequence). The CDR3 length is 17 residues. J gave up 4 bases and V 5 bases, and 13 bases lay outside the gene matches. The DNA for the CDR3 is TGTGCCAGCAGCGCCACTCGACAGGGGGCTTTTGGCACTGAAGCTTTCTTT. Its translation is CASSATRQGAFGTEAFF.

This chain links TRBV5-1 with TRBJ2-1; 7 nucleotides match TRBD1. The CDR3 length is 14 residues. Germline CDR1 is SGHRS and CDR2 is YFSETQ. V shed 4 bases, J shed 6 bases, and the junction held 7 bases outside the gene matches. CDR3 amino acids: CASSVWTGSNEQFF. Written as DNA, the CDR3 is TGCGCCAGCAGCGTTTGGACAGGTTCCAATGAGCAGTTCTTC.

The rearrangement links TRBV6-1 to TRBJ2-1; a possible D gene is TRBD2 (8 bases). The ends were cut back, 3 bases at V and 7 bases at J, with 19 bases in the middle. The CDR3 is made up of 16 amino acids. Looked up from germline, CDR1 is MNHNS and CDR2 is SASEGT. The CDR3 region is CASSDSGRQGTNEQFF. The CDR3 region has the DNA TGTGCCAGCAGTGACAGCGGGAGACAGGGAACTAATGAGCAGTTCTTC.

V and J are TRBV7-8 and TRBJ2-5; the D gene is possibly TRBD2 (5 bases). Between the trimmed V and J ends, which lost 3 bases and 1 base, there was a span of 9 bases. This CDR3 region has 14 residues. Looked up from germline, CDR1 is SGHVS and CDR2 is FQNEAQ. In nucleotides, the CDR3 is TGTGCCAGCAGCTTTAAGCGGACCCAAGAGACCCAGTACTTC. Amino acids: CASSFKRTQETQYF.

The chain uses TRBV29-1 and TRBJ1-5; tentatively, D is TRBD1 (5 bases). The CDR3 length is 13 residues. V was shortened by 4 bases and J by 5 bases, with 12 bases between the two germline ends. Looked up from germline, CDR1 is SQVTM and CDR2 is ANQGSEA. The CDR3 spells CSVAQGGDQPQHF. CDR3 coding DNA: TGCAGCGTTGCGCAGGGAGGAGATCAGCCCCAGCATTTT.

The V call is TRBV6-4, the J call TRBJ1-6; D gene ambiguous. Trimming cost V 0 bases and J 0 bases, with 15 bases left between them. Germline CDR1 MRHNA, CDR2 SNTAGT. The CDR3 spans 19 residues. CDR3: CASSDSWPDGSSYNSPLHF. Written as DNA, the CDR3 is TGTGCCAGCAGTGACTCTTGGCCGGACGGGAGCTCCTATAATTCACCCCTCCACTTT.

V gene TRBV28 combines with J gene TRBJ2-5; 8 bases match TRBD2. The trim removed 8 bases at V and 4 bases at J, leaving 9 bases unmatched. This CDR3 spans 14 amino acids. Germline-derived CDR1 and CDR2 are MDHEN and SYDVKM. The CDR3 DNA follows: TGTGCCAGCCACGCCGCGGGGGGCGGAGAGACCCAGTACTTC. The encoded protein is CASHAAGGGETQYF.

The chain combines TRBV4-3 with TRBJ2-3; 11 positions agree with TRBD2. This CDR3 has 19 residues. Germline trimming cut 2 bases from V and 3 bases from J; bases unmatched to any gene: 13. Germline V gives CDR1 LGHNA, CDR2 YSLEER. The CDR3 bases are TGCGCCAGCAGCCAAAGAACTAGCGGGAGCCCCGGGGCAACAGATACGCAGTATTTT. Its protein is CASSQRTSGSPGATDTQYF.

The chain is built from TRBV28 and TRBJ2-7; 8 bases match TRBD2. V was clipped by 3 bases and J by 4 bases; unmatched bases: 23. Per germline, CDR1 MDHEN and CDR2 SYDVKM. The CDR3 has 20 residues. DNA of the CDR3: TGTGCCAGCAGTTTCCCCGGGGAAGGTGGGGTAGCGGGAATGGGGTACGAGCAGTACTTC. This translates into CASSFPGEGGVAGMGYEQYF.

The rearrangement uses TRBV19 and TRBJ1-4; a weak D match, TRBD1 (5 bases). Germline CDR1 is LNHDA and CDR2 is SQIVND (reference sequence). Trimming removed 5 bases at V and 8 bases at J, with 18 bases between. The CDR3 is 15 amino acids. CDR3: CASSSMGQPGEKLFF. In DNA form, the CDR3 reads TGTGCCAGTAGTTCAATGGGGCAGCCGGGCGAAAAACTGTTTTTT.